The next 18 T cell receptor beta chains were all read from a single sample in a study of CD8+CD57+ T cells in acquired aplastic anemia. Genomic DNA acted as the template from which TCR beta VDJ combination and CDR3 sequence profiling were carried out. TCRdb re-called the reads with MiXCR, one entry per CDR3 protein. The sample has around 150,000 distinct CDR3 sequences, about 48% seen once. The sequenced sample was sorted CD4+, CD8+, or CD8+CD57+ T cells (not recorded which) from PBMCs. The source of these receptors is a human donor in good health.

The V gene is TRBV7-9, the J gene TRBJ2-7; D unclear. Germline V lookup: CDR1 SEHNR, CDR2 FQNEAQ (reference sequence). With 3 bases removed from V and 6 bases from J, the gap between germline ends came to 9 bases. The CDR3 runs 12 residues. The CDR3 DNA sequence: TGTGCCAGCAGCTTTGTGGGTCGCGAGCAGTACTTC. Translating it yields CASSFVGREQYF.

The rearrangement uses TRBV7-9 and TRBJ2-7; 7 bases line up with TRBD1. The CDR3 contains 15 residues. Trimming cost V 6 bases and J 1 base; bases outside gene matches: 9. CDR1 and CDR2 from the germline V gene are SEHNR and FQNEAQ (reference sequence). CDR3 protein: CASRRQDRSSYEQYF. CDR3 sequence (DNA): TGTGCCAGCAGACGACAGGACAGGTCGTCCTACGAGCAGTACTTC.

A few counts support this clonotype. The chain joins TRBV6-1 to TRBJ1-1; a possible D gene is TRBD1 (5 bases). CDR1 and CDR2 (germline): MNHNS, SASEGT. Trimming cost V 6 bases and J 0 bases, with 11 bases left between them. This CDR3 spans 14 amino acids. The CDR3 nucleotides read TGTGCCAGCAGGGCAGACAGATTGAACACTGAAGCTTTCTTT. This gives the protein CASRADRLNTEAFF.

This clonotype was picked up many times. The chain uses TRBV24-1 and TRBJ2-1, with TRBD1 identical over 9 bases. Germline V gene data show CDR1 as KGHDR and CDR2 as SFDVKD. This CDR3 comprises 17 residues. Trimming took 3 bases from V and 7 from J; bases not matched to a gene: 12. The CDR3 coding sequence is TGTGCCACCAGTGATCGGGCAACAAGACAGGGGGTTAATGAGCAGTTCTTC. Amino acids: CATSDRATRQGVNEQFF.

This chain uses TRBV11-1 with TRBJ2-1; TRBD2 matches at 11 bases. The CDR3 sequence is 15 residues long. Germline assignment: CDR1 SGHAT and CDR2 FQDESV (reference sequence). V dropped 9 bases and J dropped 2; count of bases not matched to a gene: 6. CDR3 bases: TGTGCCAGTAGGGGACTAGCGGTCACCTACAATGAGCAGTTCTTC. It codes for CASRGLAVTYNEQFF.

This sequence joins TRBV11-1 and TRBJ2-3; D remains ambiguous. The V end was cut by 2 bases, the J end by 0 bases, with 18 bases between. This CDR3 is built from 18 residues. Germline loops: CDR1 SGHAT, CDR2 FQDESV (reference sequence). The DNA for the CDR3 is TGTGCCAGCAGCTTACCCGGCCTCCAGGCTGTGAGCACAGATACGCAGTATTTT. Its protein product is CASSLPGLQAVSTDTQYF.

The chain has TRBV19 and TRBJ2-5, with D perhaps matching TRBD1 or TRBD2 (6 bases each). Germline V gene sequence: CDR1 LNHDA, CDR2 SQIVND (reference sequence). V was clipped by 0 bases and J by 2 bases, with 10 bases between them. The CDR3 spans 15 residues. The CDR3 region is CASSIEGGPQETQYF. For the CDR3, the DNA is TGTGCCAGTAGTATAGAGGGGGGCCCACAAGAGACCCAGTACTTC.

This clonotype has a handful of counts. The V call is TRBV27, the J call TRBJ2-7; 8 bases line up with TRBD2. V was pared by 6 bases and J by 0 bases, with 7 bases of the junction left unmatched. Germline assignment: CDR1 MNHEY and CDR2 SMNVEV (reference sequence). CDR3 length equals 15 residues. The CDR3 loop is CASSQGLGSSYEQYF. Written as DNA, the CDR3 is TGTGCCAGCAGCCAGGGACTAGGGTCCTCCTACGAGCAGTACTTC.

Details on this clonotype: A much larger clone differs by one base, so this may be a read error. The chain combines TRBV7-2 with TRBJ1-1; D not certain. CDR1 and CDR2 from the germline V gene are SGHTA and FQGNSA. V dropped 3 bases and J dropped 7 bases, with 6 bases sitting between them. The CDR3 is made up of 11 amino acids. For the CDR3, the DNA is TGTGCCAGCAGCTTCCCCGGTGAAGCTTTCTTT. As protein: CASSFPGEAFF.

The chain employs TRBV18 and TRBJ2-1; 12 positions agree with TRBD2. The V segment lost 3 bases and the J segment 7 bases; nucleotides outside the gene matches: 10. The CDR3 length is 17 residues. Germline assignment: CDR1 KGHSH and CDR2 LQKENI. CDR3 coding DNA: TGTGCCAGCTCACCCCAAACTGGACTAGCGGGATTTAATGAGCAGTTCTTC. This translates into CASSPQTGLAGFNEQFF.

This clonotype was counted ten times or more. CDR3 bases: TGTGCCAGCAGCCAACCTAAATACACTAGCGGGAGTGGTGGGAATGAGCAGTTCTTC. Protein product: CASSQPKYTSGSGGNEQFF. The chain combines TRBV4-2 with TRBJ2-1, with 11 bases aligning to TRBD2. J gave up 7 bases and V 2 bases, and 16 bases lay outside the gene matches. Germline V CDR1 and CDR2: LGHNA, YNFKEQ. This CDR3 comprises 19 residues.

In its sample, this clonotype was seen many times. The chain carries TRBV7-8 and TRBJ1-2; 8 bases are a match to TRBD1. With V trimmed by 5 bases and J by 7 bases, 12 bases remained unmatched. In germline, CDR1 is SGHVS, CDR2 FQNEAQ. The CDR3 contains 15 residues. CDR3 coding DNA: TGTGCCAGCAGCAAAGGACAGGGTTTTGTCCGTGGCTACACCTTC. It codes for CASSKGQGFVRGYTF.

The chain links TRBV15 to TRBJ2-7; D unclear. V was trimmed by 0 bases and J by 1 base, leaving 13 bases between them. The germline V gene has CDR1 LNHNV and CDR2 YYDKDF (reference sequence). CDR3 length: 16 amino acids. CDR3 protein: CATSREGIATSYEQYF. The CDR3 DNA reads TGTGCCACCAGCAGAGAGGGAATAGCTACGTCCTACGAGCAGTACTTC.

This clonotype was recorded a few times. The chain combines TRBV2 with TRBJ1-4; unclear D gene. The V end lost 4 bases, the J end lost 13 bases, and 10 bases lay between the germline ends. The CDR3 extends over 11 amino acids. Germline V lookup: CDR1 SNHLY, CDR2 FYNNEI. CDR3 in DNA: TGTGCCAGCAGTGCATTAAGAGGACTGTTTTTT. Protein: CASSALRGLFF.

The rearrangement joins TRBV20-1 to TRBJ1-6; unclear D gene. V was cut by 5 bases and J by 10 bases, with 12 bases left in between. Germline V gene lookup returns CDR1 DFQATT and CDR2 SNEGSKA (reference sequence). CDR3 length equals 12 residues. The CDR3 reads CSAPLSGSPLHF. The CDR3 region has the DNA TGCAGTGCTCCCCTCTCCGGGTCACCCCTCCACTTT.

This clonotype showed up just once. The J gene is TRBJ2-2, the V gene TRBV7-3, with D hard to call. V lost 3 bases, J lost 5 bases, and 10 bases lay in between. In germline, CDR1 is SGHTA, CDR2 FQGTGA. The CDR3 totals 14 residues. CDR3 nucleotides: TGTGCCAGCAGCTTCGTCGTATCAACCGGGGAGCTGTTTTTT. Protein: CASSFVVSTGELFF.

The chain recombines TRBV11-1 with TRBJ2-7, with 9 bases that match TRBD1. The germline V gene encodes CDR1 SGHAT and CDR2 FQDESV (reference sequence). Trimming at V came to 5 bases and at J to 6 bases, leaving 14 bases not matched to a gene. This CDR3 is built from 16 residues. CDR3 coding DNA: TGTGCCAGCAGCCCCCTGTGGGGGACAGGGCGTTCCGAGCAGTACTTC. Its protein is CASSPLWGTGRSEQYF.

The V call is TRBV11-2, the J call TRBJ2-3; TRBD1 agrees at 10 bases. Germline values: CDR1 SGHAT, CDR2 FQNNGV. V gave up 5 bases and J gave up 0 bases; unmatched junction bases: 11. The CDR3 length is 18 residues. The CDR3 DNA is TGTGCCAGCAGCCACCGGGACAGGGGAGAAACTAGCACAGATACGCAGTATTTT. Translation: CASSHRDRGETSTDTQYF.